Below, 18 T cell receptor beta chains from the same sample are listed, as sequenced in a study of shared clonotypes between healthy human individuals. Profiled with immunoSEQ multiplex PCR; TCRdb holds only in-frame clones, not every one. The table records fewer than 650,000 clones, around 78% of them present only once. The sample consisted of PBMCs. These TCRs come from a woman aged 40 to 50 in good health. Some clones in this sample may be carry-over from other donors' samples.

This clone has only a few counts. V usage is TRBV30 and J usage is TRBJ1-6, with D possibly being TRBD1 (5 bases). The V end lost 5 bases, the J end lost 7 bases, and 12 bases lay between the germline ends. This CDR3 contains 13 residues. The germline gives CDR1 GTSNPN, CDR2 SVGIG (reference sequence). CDR3 nucleotide sequence: TGTGCCTGGGGGAAAGCAGGGAATTCACCCCTCCACTTT. Its protein product is CAWGKAGNSPLHF.

This chain links TRBV7-9 with TRBJ2-5; TRBD2 matches 12 bases. CDR3 length: 16 residues. CDR1 is SEHNR and CDR2 is FQNEAQ in the germline V gene (reference sequence). V trimming: 5 bases; J trimming: 5 bases; junction bases outside the gene matches: 9. CDR3 DNA: TGTGCCAGCAGCGCCCGGACTAGCGGGAAGGGCGAGACCCAGTACTTC. Its translation is CASSARTSGKGETQYF.

The sample holds a few counts of this clone. With a much larger clone just one base away, this may be a read error. V and J are TRBV1 and TRBJ1-1; the table gives TRBD1 as D, unverified against the DNA. TRBV1 counts as a pseudogene. The CDR3 spans 14 residues. CDR3 DNA sequence: TGCACCAGCAGCCAAGATACAGGGGGCACTGAATCTTTCTTT. Protein: CTSSQDTGGTESFF.

This chain joins TRBV29-1 and TRBJ2-1; 9 nucleotides align to TRBD1. Germline V gene lookup returns CDR1 SQVTM and CDR2 ANQGSEA. V trimming: 4 bases; J trimming: 6 bases; junction bases outside the gene matches: 7. The CDR3 length is 14 residues. The DNA for the CDR3 is TGCAGCGTTGCCACCGGACAGGGGAGCAATGAGCAGTTCTTC. It is translated as CSVATGQGSNEQFF.

The V gene is TRBV28, the J gene TRBJ1-1; TRBD1 aligns across 7 bases. V gave up 6 bases and J gave up 2 bases; unmatched junction bases: 12. This CDR3 spans 16 amino acids. In germline, CDR1 is MDHEN, CDR2 SYDVKM. CDR3 in amino acids: CASRYRGWGINTEAFF. The CDR3 DNA follows: TGTGCCAGCAGGTACAGGGGTTGGGGTATTAACACTGAAGCTTTCTTT.

The V gene is TRBV2, the J gene TRBJ2-2, with a weak D call TRBD2 (6 bases). The CDR3 covers 17 residues. Germline V gene lookup returns CDR1 SNHLY and CDR2 FYNNEI. The germline V and J ends were trimmed by 3 bases and 2 bases, with 16 bases remaining between them. CDR3 nucleotides: TGTGCCAGCAGTGAGGCGGGATACGGATTAAACACCGGGGAGCTGTTTTTT. It encodes CASSEAGYGLNTGELFF.

CDR3 amino acids: CASSPKGNLASYEQYF. CDR3 DNA: TGTGCCAGCTCACCCAAAGGGAATCTCGCCTCCTACGAGCAGTACTTC. V is TRBV18 and J is TRBJ2-7; no firm D call. V gave up 3 bases and J gave up 0 bases, with 15 bases separating them. In germline, CDR1 is KGHSH, CDR2 LQKENI. There are 16 residues in the CDR3.

The chain recombines TRBV7-9 with TRBJ2-3; 10 positions match TRBD2. The CDR3 consists of 19 residues. After removal of 8 bases from V and 5 bases from J, the junction contained 22 bases not matched to a gene. Germline loops: CDR1 SEHNR, CDR2 FQNEAQ (reference sequence). CDR3 DNA: TGTGCCAGCTTGGGTTCTAGCGGGAGTGAAGTTCAAGGTTTAGATACGCAGTATTTT. Translating it yields CASLGSSGSEVQGLDTQYF.

This clone was seen a handful of times. The rearrangement uses TRBV5-1 and TRBJ2-7; the match to TRBD1 covers 8 bases. The CDR3 loop spans 15 amino acids. V lost 4 bases and J lost 2; bases outside the gene matches: 8. Germline CDR1 reads SGHRS; CDR2 reads YFSETQ. The CDR3 DNA sequence: TGCGCCAGCAGCCCGGAGGGACAGGCAACCTACGAGCAGTACTTC. Its translation: CASSPEGQATYEQYF.

The chain is built from TRBV7-3 and TRBJ2-2; 9 bases fit TRBD2. CDR3 length: 15 amino acids. The germline V gene encodes CDR1 SGHTA and CDR2 FQGTGA. V lost 3 bases, J lost 4 bases, and 3 bases stayed unmatched. The CDR3 nucleotides are TGTGCCAGCAGCTTGGCGGGAGGGCCCACCGGGGAGCTGTTTTTT. Amino acid sequence: CASSLAGGPTGELFF. Full variable domain (remainder filled in from reference TRBV7-3 and TRBJ2-2): GAGVSQTPSNKVTEKGKYVELRCDPISGHTALYWYRQSLGQGPEFLIYFQGTGAADDSGLPNDRFFAVRPEGSVSTLKIQRTERGDSAVYLCASSLAGGPTGELFFGEGSRLTVL.

This clone is a singleton in its sample. The DNA for the CDR3 is TGTGCCAGCAGCTTAAATGTCTATGAAAACGAGCAGTACTTC. It translates to CASSLNVYENEQYF. V and J are TRBV7-2 and TRBJ2-7; no clear D. V lost 2 bases to trimming and J lost 5 bases, with 13 bases between them. The V gene's germline CDR1 is SGHTA and CDR2 FQGNSA. The CDR3 runs to 14 residues.

The rearrangement links TRBV29-1 to TRBJ2-5; TRBD2 matches at 9 bases. Judging by the DNA end, TRBJ2-7 fits better; the J call may be wrong. Per the germline V gene, CDR1 is SQVTM and CDR2 is ANQGSEA. This CDR3 is 13 amino acids long. This CDR3 reads CSVGSGSSYEQYF. CDR3 nucleotide sequence: TGCAGCGTTGGTAGCGGGAGCTCCTACGAGCAGTACTTC.

The genes are TRBV2 and TRBJ1-1; D perhaps matches TRBD1 (5 bases). Trimming removed 7 bases at V and 0 bases at J, with 15 bases between. Germline values: CDR1 SNHLY, CDR2 FYNNEI. This CDR3 comprises 15 residues. The CDR3 loop is CASTDTGLMNTEAFF. The CDR3 coding sequence is TGTGCCAGCACGGATACGGGACTTATGAACACTGAAGCTTTCTTT.

Comment on this clone: A far larger clone is one base from this, pointing to a likely read error. Other DNA sequences in this specimen translate into the identical CDR3. The gene calls are TRBV7-8 and TRBJ2-2, with TRBD1 as a possible D gene (6 bases). The CDR3 spans 15 residues. The germline CDR1 and CDR2 sequences are SGHVS and FQNEAQ. V was shortened by 1 base and J by 3 bases, with 9 bases between the two germline ends. The DNA for the CDR3 is TGTGCCAGCAGCTTAGACAGGGCAGACACCGGGGAGCTGTTTTTT. Its protein product is CASSLDRADTGELFF. The whole variable domain, filled in from reference TRBV7-8 and TRBJ2-2, reads GAGVSQSPRYKVAKRGQDVALRCDPISGHVSLFWYQQALGQGPEFLTYFQNEAQLDKSGLPSDRFFAERPEGSVSTLKIQRTQQEDSAVYLCASSLDRADTGELFFGEGSRLTVL.

The chain uses TRBV10-2 and TRBJ2-7; D might be TRBD1 (5 bases). The V and J ends lost 6 bases and 2 bases respectively, with 8 bases between them. The CDR3 loop spans 12 amino acids. Germline V gene lookup returns CDR1 WSHSY and CDR2 SAAADI. The CDR3 region has the DNA TGCGCCAGCAGGGACAACCCCTACGAGCAGTACTTC. Protein: CASRDNPYEQYF.

This clone has just a few counts. Other DNA variants within this sample encode the same CDR3. The CDR3 reads CASSPTGSGANVLTF. CDR3 DNA sequence: TGTGCCAGCTCACCCACAGGCTCTGGGGCCAACGTCCTGACTTTC. This rearrangement joins TRBV18 to TRBJ2-6; D is perhaps TRBD1 (5 bases). V dropped 3 bases and J dropped 0 bases, with 6 bases sitting between them. Germline V gene sequence: CDR1 KGHSH, CDR2 LQKENI. The CDR3 sequence is 15 residues long.

The chain employs TRBV10-3 and TRBJ2-7; 13 positions agree with TRBD2. The CDR3 consists of 17 residues. The germline gives CDR1 ENHRY, CDR2 SYGVKD. Losses at the gene ends were 7 bases for V and 0 bases for J; bases not matched to a gene: 9. CDR3 residues: CAITDTRTSGSSYEQYF. CDR3 coding DNA: TGTGCCATCACCGACACCAGGACTAGCGGGAGCTCCTACGAGCAGTACTTC.

The rearrangement joins TRBV7-3 to TRBJ1-2, with TRBD1 matching over 9 bases. This CDR3 contains 15 residues. V gave up 5 bases and J gave up 4 bases; unmatched junction bases: 8. The germline V gene has CDR1 SGHTA and CDR2 FQGTGA. The CDR3 DNA sequence: TGTGCCAGCAGCACCACAGGGGGCCCGGGCTATGGCTACACCTTC. Protein product: CASSTTGGPGYGYTF.